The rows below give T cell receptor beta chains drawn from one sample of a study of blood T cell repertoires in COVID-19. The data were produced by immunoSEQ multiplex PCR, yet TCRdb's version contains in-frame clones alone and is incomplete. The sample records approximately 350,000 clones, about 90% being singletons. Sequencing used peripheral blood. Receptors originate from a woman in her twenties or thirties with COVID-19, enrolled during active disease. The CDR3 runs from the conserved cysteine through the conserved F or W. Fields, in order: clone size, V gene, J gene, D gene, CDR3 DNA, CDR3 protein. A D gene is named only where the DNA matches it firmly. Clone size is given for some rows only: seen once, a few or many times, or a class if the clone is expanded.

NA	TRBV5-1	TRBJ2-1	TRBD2	TGCGCCAGCAGGGAAGGGACTAGCGGGGATAATGAGCAGTTCTTC	CASREGTSGDNEQFF
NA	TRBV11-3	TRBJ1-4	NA	TGTGCCAGCGCCGGACAGCTTAATGAAAAACTGTTTTTT	CASAGQLNEKLFF
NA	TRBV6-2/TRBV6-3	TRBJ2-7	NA	TGTGCCAGCAGTTACTCGAGAGGTGTTGACGCCTACGAGCAGTACTTC	CASSYSRGVDAYEQYF
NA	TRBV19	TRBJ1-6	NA	TGTGCCAGTGGGGACACCTATAATTCACCCCTCCACTTT	CASGDTYNSPLHF
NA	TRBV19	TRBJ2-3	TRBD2	TGTGCCAGTAGTAAGGGACTAGCGGGGGCCGCCACAGATACGCAGTATTTT	CASSKGLAGAATDTQYF
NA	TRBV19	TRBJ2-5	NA	TGTGCCAGTGCGTCGGTCCTCGGGCAAGAGACCCAGTACTTC	CASASVLGQETQYF
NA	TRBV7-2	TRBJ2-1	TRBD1	TGTGCCAGCAGCTTAAAGGGGCCTACAGGGGGACGGAATGAGCAGTTCTTC	CASSLKGPTGGRNEQFF
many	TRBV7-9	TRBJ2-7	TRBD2	TGTGCCAGCAGCTTACGGCACCATGGCTCCGGGACTAGCTGGGGCGAGCAGTACTTC	CASSLRHHGSGTSWGEQYF
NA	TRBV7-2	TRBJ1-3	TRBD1	TGTGCCAGCAGCGCCCACAGGGGCGGCCCTGGAAACACCATATATTTT	CASSAHRGGPGNTIYF
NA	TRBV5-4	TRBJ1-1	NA	TGTGCCAGCAGCTTGGAACGGGGCGGGGTGGGGACTGAAGCTTTCTTT	CASSLERGGVGTEAFF
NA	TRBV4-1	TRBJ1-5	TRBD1	TGCGCCAGCAGCCAACGGGACAGGGGGCCTGTAGATCAGCCCCAGCATTTT	CASSQRDRGPVDQPQHF
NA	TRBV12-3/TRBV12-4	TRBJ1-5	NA	TGTGCCAGCAGCCCCCAGGAACGCCAGCCCCAGCATTTT	CASSPQERQPQHF
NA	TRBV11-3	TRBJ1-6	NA	TGTGCCAGCAGCTGGGGGGGCGATTCACCCCTCCACTTT	CASSWGGDSPLHF
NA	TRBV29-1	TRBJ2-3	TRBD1	TGCAGCGTCCGGGACAGGGGTGTAGATACGCAGTATTTT	CSVRDRGVDTQYF
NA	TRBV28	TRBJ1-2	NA	TGTGCCAGCAGTTCCTTCTATGGCTACACCTTC	CASSSFYGYTF
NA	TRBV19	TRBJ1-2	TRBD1	TGTGCCAGTAGTATCCGACAGGGGGCTGGTACCTATGGCTACACCTTC	CASSIRQGAGTYGYTF
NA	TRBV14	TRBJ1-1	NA	TGTGCCAGCAGCCAAGATCCCCACAGTGAAGCTTTCTTT	CASSQDPHSEAFF
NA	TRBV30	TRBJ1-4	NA	TGTGCCTGGAGTACGACGGAGCAGGGAATCGAAAAACTGTTTTTT	CAWSTTEQGIEKLFF
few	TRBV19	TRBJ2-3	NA	TGTGCCAGTAGTATAGATAGGGGGACAGATACGCAGTATTTT	CASSIDRGTDTQYF
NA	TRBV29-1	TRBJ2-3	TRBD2	TGCAGCGTTGAAAGCGGGGGGAGCACAGATACGCAGTATTTT	CSVESGGSTDTQYF
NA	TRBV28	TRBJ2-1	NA	TGTGCCAGCAGTTCCGGATATCGTAGCTCAAAGGTTGAGCAGTTCTTC	CASSSGYRSSKVEQFF
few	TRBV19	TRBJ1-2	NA	TGTGCCAGTAGTATAGGCCGGTCGGGCTACACCTTC	CASSIGRSGYTF
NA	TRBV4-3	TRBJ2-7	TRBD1	TGCGCCAGCAGCCTTACCACAGGGGTCCCGTCCTACGAGCAGTACTTC	CASSLTTGVPSYEQYF